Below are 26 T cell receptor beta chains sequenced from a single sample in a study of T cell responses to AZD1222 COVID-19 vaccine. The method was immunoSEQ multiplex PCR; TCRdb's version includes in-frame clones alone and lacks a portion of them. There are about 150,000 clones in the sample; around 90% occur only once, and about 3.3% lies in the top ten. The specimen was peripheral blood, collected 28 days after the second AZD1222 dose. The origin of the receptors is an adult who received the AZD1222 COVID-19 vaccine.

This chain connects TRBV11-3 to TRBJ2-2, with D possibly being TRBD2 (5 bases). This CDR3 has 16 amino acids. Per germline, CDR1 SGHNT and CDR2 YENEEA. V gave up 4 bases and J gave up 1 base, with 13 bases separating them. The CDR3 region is CASSSRTTMNTGELFF. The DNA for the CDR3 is TGTGCCAGCAGCTCTCGGACGACTATGAACACCGGGGAGCTGTTTTTT. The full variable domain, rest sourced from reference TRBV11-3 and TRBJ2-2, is EAGVVQSPRYKIIEKKQPVAFWCNPISGHNTLYWYLQNLGQGPELLIRYENEEAVDDSQLPKDRFSAERLKGVDSTLKIQPAELGDSAVYLCASSSRTTMNTGELFFGEGSRLTVL.

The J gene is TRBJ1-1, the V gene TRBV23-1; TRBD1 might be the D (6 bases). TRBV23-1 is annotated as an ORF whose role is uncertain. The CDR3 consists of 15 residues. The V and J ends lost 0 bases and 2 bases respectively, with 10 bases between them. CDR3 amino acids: CASSQSPQGNTEAFF. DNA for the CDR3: TGCGCCAGCAGTCAATCTCCACAGGGTAACACTGAAGCTTTCTTT.

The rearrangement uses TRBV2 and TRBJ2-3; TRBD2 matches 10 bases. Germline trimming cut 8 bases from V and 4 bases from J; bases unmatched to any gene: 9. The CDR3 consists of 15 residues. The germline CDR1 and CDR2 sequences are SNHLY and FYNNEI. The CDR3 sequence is CASRRLAGESDTQYF. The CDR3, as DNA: TGTGCCAGCCGTCGTCTAGCGGGAGAGTCAGATACGCAGTATTTT. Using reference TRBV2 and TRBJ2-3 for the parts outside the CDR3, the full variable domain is EPEVTQTPSHQVTQMGQEVILRCVPISNHLYFYWYRQILGQKVEFLVSFYNNEISEKSEIFDDQFSVERPDGSNFTLKIRSTKLEDSAMYFCASRRLAGESDTQYFGPGTRLTVL.

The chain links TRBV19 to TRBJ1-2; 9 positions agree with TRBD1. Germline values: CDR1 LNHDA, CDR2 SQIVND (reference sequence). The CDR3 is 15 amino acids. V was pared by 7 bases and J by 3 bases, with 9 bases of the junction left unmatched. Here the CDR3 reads CASNPRRQGDYGYTF. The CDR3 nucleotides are TGTGCCAGTAACCCGCGTCGACAGGGGGACTATGGCTACACCTTC.

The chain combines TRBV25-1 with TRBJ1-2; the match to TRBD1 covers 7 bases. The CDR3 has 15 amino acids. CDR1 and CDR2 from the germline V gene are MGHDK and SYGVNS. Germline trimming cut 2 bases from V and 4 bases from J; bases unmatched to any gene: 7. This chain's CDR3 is CASSEREGGAYGYTF. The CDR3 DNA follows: TGTGCCAGCAGTGAAAGGGAAGGGGGCGCCTATGGCTACACCTTC.

The CDR3 DNA reads TGTGCCAGCAGCTCAACCCAATACGAGCAGTACTTC. Its translation: CASSSTQYEQYF. This rearrangement joins TRBV5-6 to TRBJ2-7; D unclear. The CDR3 is 12 residues long. Looked up from germline, CDR1 is SGHDT and CDR2 is YYEEEE. V lost 3 bases and J lost 4, with 8 bases in between.

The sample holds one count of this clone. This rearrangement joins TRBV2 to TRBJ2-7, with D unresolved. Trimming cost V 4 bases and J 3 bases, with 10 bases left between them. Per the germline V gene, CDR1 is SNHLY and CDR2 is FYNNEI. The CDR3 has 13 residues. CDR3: CASSGSGNYEQYF. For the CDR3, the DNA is TGTGCCAGCAGTGGTTCTGGGAACTACGAGCAGTACTTC.

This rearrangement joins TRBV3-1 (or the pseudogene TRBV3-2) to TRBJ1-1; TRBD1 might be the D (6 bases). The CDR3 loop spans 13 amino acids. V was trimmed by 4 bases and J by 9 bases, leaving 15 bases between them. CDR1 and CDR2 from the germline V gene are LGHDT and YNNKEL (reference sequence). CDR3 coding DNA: TGTGCCAGCAGCCCGGGGGCACAGATACAAGCTTTCTTT. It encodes CASSPGAQIQAFF.

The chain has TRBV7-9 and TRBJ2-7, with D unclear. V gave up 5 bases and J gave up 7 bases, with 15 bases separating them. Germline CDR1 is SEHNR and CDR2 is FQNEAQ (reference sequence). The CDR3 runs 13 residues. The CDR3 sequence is CASSPYSLVEQYF. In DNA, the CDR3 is TGTGCCAGCAGCCCATATTCTCTTGTAGAGCAGTACTTC.

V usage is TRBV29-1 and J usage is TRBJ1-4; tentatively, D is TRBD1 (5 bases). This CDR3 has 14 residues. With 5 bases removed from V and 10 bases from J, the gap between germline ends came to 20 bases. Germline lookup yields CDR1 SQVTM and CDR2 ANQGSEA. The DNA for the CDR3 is TGCAGCGTTTCTCTTGTGGCAGGGACCGGAAAACTGTTTTTT. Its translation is CSVSLVAGTGKLFF.

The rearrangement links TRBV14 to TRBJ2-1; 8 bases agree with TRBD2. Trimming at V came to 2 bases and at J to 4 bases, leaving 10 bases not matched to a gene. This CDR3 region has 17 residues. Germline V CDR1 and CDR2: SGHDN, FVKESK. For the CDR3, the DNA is TGTGCCAGCAGCCAACTCTTGACGGCGGGGGGATACAATGAGCAGTTCTTC. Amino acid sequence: CASSQLLTAGGYNEQFF.

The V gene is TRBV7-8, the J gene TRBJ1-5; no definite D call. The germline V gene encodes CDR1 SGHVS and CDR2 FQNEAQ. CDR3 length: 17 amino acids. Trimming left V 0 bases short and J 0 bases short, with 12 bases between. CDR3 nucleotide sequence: TGTGCCAGCAGCTTAGCGGGTCTTTTAATTAGCAATCAGCCCCAGCATTTT. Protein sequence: CASSLAGLLISNQPQHF.

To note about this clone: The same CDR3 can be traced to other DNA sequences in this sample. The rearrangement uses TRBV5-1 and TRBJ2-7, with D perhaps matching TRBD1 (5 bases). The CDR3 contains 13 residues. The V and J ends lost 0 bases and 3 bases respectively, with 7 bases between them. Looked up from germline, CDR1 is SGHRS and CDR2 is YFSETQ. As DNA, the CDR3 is TGCGCCAGCAGCTTGGGGGGCGGCTACGAGCAGTACTTC. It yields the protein CASSLGGGYEQYF.

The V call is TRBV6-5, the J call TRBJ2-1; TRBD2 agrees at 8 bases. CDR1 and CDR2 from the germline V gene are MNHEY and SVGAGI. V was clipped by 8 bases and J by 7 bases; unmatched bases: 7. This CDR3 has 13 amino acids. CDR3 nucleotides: TGTGCCAGCCTACTAGCGGAGGGGAATGAGCAGTTCTTC. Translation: CASLLAEGNEQFF.

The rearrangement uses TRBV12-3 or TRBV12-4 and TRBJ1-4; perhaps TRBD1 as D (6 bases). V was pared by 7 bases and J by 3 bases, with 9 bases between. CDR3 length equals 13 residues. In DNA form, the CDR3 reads TGTGCCAGCATCAAGGGGGCTAATGAAAAACTGTTTTTT. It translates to CASIKGANEKLFF.

CDR3 loop: CASSLDGAGVEKLFF. The CDR3 DNA follows: TGCGCCAGCAGCTTGGATGGAGCAGGGGTTGAAAAACTGTTTTTT. V and J are TRBV5-1 and TRBJ1-4; perhaps TRBD1 as D (6 bases). The CDR3 is 15 amino acids. With 0 bases removed from V and 7 bases from J, the gap between germline ends came to 13 bases. CDR1 is SGHRS, CDR2 YFSETQ, per germline. The whole variable domain, remainder taken from reference TRBV5-1 and TRBJ1-4, is KAGVTQTPRYLIKTRGQQVTLSCSPISGHRSVSWYQQTPGQGLQFLFEYFSETQRNKGNFPGRFSGRQFSNSRSEMNVSTLELGDSALYLCASSLDGAGVEKLFFGSGTQLSVL.

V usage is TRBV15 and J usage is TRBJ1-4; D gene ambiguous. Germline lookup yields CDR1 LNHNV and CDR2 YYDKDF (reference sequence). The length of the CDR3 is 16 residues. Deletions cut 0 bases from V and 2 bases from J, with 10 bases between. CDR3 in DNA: TGTGCCACCAGCAGAGATTACTCCGGGACTAATGAAAAACTGTTTTTT. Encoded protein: CATSRDYSGTNEKLFF.

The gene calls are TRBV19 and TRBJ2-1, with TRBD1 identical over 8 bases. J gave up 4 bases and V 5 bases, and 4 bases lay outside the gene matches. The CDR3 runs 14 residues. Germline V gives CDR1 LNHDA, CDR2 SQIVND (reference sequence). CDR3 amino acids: CASSVGQVYNEQFF. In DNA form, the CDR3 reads TGTGCCAGTAGTGTGGGACAGGTTTACAATGAGCAGTTCTTC.

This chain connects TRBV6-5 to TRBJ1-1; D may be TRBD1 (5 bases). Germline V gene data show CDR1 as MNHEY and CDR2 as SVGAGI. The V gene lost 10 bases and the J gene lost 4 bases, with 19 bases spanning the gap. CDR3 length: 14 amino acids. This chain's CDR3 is CATGPRGAPTEAFF. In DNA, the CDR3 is TGTGCCACAGGGCCGAGGGGCGCGCCCACTGAAGCTTTCTTT.

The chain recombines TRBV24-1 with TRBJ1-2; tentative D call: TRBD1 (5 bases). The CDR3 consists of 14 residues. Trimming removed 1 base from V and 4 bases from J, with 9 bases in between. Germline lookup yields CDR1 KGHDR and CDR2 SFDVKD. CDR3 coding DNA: TGTGCCACCAGTGATTTTGGGACCAGCTATGGCTACACCTTC. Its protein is CATSDFGTSYGYTF.

The CDR3 nucleotides are TGCGCCAGCAGCCCCGACAGGGTGGGCACTGAAGCTTTCTTT. It is translated as CASSPDRVGTEAFF. The rearrangement links TRBV5-1 to TRBJ1-1, with 7 positions matching TRBD1. The CDR3 length is 14 residues. The J segment lost 4 bases and the V segment lost 4 bases, leaving 7 bases of the junction unmatched. Germline V lookup: CDR1 SGHRS, CDR2 YFSETQ.

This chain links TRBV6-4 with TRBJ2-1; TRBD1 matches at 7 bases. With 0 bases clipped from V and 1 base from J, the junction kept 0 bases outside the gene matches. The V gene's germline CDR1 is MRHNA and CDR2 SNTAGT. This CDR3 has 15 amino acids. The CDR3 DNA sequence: TGTGCCAGCAGTGACTCGGGACAGTCCTACAATGAGCAGTTCTTC. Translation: CASSDSGQSYNEQFF.

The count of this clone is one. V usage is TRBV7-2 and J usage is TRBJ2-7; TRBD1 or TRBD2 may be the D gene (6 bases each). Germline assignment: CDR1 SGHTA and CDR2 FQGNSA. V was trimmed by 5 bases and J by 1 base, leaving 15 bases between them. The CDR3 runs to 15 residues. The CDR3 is CASSERGVKSYEQYF. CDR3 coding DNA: TGTGCCAGCAGCGAGAGGGGGGTAAAGTCCTACGAGCAGTACTTC.

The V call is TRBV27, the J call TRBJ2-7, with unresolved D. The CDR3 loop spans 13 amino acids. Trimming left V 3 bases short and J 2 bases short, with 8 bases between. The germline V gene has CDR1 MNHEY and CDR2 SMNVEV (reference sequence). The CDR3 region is CASSFRAAYEQYF. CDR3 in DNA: TGTGCCAGCAGTTTCCGGGCAGCCTACGAGCAGTACTTC.

CDR3 in DNA: TGTGCCAGCAGTATCAGTAGCGGAGGTGGCTACGAGCAGTACTTC. It yields the protein CASSISSGGGYEQYF. This sequence joins TRBV27 and TRBJ2-7, with a weak D call TRBD2 (6 bases). Trimming removed 5 bases at V and 3 bases at J, with 17 bases between. Per germline, CDR1 MNHEY and CDR2 SMNVEV (reference sequence). The CDR3 runs to 15 residues.

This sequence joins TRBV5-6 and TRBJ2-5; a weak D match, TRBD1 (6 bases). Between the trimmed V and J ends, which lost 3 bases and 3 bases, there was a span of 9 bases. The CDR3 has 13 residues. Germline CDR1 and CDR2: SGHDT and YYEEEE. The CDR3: CASSSTGKETQYF. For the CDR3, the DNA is TGTGCCAGCAGCTCGACAGGCAAAGAGACCCAGTACTTC.